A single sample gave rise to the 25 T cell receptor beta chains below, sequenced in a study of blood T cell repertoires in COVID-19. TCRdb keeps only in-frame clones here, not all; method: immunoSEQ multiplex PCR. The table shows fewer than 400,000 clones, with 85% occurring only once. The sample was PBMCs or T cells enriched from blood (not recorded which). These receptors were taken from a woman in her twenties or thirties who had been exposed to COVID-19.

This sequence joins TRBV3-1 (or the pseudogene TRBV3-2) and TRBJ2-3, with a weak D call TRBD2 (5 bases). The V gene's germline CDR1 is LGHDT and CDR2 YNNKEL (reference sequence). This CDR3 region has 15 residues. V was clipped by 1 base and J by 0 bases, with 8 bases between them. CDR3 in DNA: TGTGCCAGCAGCCAAGGACTACGTAGCACAGATACGCAGTATTTT. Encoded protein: CASSQGLRSTDTQYF.

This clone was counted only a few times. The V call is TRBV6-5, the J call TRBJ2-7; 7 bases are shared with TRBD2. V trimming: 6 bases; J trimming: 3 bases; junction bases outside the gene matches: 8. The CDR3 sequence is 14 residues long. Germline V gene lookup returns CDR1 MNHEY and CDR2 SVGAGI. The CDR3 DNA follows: TGTGCCAGCAGCCGCGGGAGCGGCTACTACGAGCAGTACTTC. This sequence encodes CASSRGSGYYEQYF.

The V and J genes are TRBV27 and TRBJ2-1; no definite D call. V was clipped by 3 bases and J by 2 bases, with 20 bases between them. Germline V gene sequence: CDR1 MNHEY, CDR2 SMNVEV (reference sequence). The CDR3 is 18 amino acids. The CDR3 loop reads CASSLFGSGASPYNEQFF. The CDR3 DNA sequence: TGTGCCAGCAGTTTGTTCGGATCCGGAGCCTCTCCCTACAATGAGCAGTTCTTC.

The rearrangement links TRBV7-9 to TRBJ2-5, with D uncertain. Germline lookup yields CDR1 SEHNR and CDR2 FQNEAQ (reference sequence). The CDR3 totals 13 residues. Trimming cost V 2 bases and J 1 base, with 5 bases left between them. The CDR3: CASSLNIQETQYF. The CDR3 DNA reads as TGTGCCAGCAGCTTAAATATCCAAGAGACCCAGTACTTC.

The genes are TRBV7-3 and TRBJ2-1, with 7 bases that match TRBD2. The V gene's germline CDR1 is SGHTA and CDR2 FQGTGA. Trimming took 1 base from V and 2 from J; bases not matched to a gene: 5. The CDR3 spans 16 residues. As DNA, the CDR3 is TGTGCCAGCAGCTTAAGCGGGGGACCTACCTACAATGAGCAGTTCTTC. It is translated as CASSLSGGPTYNEQFF. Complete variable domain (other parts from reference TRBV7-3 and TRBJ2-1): GAGVSQTPSNKVTEKGKYVELRCDPISGHTALYWYRQSLGQGPEFLIYFQGTGAADDSGLPNDRFFAVRPEGSVSTLKIQRTERGDSAVYLCASSLSGGPTYNEQFFGPGTRLTVL.

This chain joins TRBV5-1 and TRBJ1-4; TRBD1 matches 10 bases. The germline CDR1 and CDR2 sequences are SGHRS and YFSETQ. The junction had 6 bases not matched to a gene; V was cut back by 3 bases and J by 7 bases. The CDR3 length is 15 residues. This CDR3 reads CASSWGQGYGEKLFF. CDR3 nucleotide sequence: TGCGCCAGCAGCTGGGGACAGGGGTACGGTGAAAAACTGTTTTTT.

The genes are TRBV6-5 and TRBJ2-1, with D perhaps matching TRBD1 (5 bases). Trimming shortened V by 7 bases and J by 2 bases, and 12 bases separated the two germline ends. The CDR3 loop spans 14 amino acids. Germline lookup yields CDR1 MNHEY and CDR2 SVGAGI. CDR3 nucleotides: TGTGCCAGCAATCCAAGGGGTGCCTACAATGAGCAGTTCTTC. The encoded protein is CASNPRGAYNEQFF.

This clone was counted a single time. The CDR3 nucleotides read TGTGCCAGCAGCGTAGATTTCGGGGCCTACGAGCAGTACTTC. This encodes CASSVDFGAYEQYF. The gene calls are TRBV9 and TRBJ2-7; TRBD2 is a possible D gene (5 bases). V was clipped by 0 bases and J by 2 bases, with 9 bases between them. This CDR3 comprises 14 residues. Germline-derived CDR1 and CDR2 are SGDLS and YYNGEE.

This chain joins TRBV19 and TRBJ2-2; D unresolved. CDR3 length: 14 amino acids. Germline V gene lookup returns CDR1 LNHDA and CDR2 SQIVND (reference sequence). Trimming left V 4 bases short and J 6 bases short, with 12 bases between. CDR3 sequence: CASSSRSAAGELFF. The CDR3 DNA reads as TGTGCCAGTAGTAGCCGCTCGGCGGCCGGGGAGCTGTTTTTT.

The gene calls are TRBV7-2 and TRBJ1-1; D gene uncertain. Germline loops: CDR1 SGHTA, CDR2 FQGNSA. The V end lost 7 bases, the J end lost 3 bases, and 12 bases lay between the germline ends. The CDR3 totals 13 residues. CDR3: CASTRARYTEAFF. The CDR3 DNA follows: TGTGCCAGCACCCGCGCTAGGTACACTGAAGCTTTCTTT.

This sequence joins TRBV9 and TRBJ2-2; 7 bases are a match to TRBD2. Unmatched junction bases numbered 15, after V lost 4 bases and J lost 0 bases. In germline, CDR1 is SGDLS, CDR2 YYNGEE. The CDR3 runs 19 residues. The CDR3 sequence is CASSLSNRDYLANTGELFF. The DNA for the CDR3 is TGTGCCAGCAGCTTATCTAACCGGGACTACCTAGCGAACACCGGGGAGCTGTTTTTT.

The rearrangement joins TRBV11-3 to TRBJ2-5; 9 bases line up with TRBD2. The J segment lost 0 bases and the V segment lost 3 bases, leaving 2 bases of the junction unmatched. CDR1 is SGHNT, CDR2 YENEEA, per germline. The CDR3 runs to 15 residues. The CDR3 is CASSLGLAHQETQYF. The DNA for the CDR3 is TGTGCCAGCAGCTTGGGACTAGCTCACCAAGAGACCCAGTACTTC.

CDR3 region: CATSRDLGTGSYEQYF. CDR3 coding DNA: TGTGCCACCAGCAGAGATCTGGGGACAGGGAGCTACGAGCAGTACTTC. This chain joins TRBV15 and TRBJ2-7; 9 nucleotides agree with TRBD1. CDR1 and CDR2 (germline): LNHNV, YYDKDF (reference sequence). The CDR3 runs to 16 residues. Trimming cost V 0 bases and J 3 bases; bases outside gene matches: 6.

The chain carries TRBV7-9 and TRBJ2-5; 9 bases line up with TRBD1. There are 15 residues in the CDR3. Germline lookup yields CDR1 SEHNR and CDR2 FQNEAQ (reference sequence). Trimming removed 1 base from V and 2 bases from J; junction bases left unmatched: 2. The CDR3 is CASSLGDREQETQYF. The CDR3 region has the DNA TGTGCCAGCAGCTTAGGGGACAGGGAGCAAGAGACCCAGTACTTC.

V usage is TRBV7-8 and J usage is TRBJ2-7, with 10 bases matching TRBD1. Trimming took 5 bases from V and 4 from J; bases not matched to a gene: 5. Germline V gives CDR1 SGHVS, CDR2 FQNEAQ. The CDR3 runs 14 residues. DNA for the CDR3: TGTGCCAGCAGCCCGGACAGGGGGAGATACGAGCAGTACTTC. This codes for CASSPDRGRYEQYF.

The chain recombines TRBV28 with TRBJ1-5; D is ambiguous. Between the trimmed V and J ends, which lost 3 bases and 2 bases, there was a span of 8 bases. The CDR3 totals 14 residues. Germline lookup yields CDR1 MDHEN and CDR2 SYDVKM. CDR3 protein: CASSFLLGNQPQHF. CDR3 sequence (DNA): TGTGCCAGCAGTTTCTTATTAGGCAATCAGCCCCAGCATTTT.

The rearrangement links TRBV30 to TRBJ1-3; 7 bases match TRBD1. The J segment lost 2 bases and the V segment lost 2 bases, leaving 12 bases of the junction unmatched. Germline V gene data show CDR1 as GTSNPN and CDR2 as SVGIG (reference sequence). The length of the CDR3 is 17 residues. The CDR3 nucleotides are TGTGCCTGGAGTAGGGGGACAGTCCTAGGGGCTGGAAACACCATATATTTT. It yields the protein CAWSRGTVLGAGNTIYF. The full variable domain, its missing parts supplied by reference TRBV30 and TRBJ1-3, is SQTIHQWPATLVQPVGSPLSLECTVEGTSNPNLYWYRQAAGRGLQLLFYSVGIGQISSEVPQNLSASRPQDRQFILSSKKLLLSDSGFYLCAWSRGTVLGAGNTIYFGEGSWLTVV.

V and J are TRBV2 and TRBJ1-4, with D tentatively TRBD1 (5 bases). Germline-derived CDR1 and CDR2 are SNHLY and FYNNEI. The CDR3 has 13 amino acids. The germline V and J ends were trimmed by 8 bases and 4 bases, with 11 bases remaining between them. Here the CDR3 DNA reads TGTGCCAGCCGGACCCAGGGTAATGAAAAACTGTTTTTT. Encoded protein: CASRTQGNEKLFF.

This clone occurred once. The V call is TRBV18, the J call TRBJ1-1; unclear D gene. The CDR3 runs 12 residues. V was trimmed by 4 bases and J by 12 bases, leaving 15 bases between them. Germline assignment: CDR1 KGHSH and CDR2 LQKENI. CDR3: CASSLNREMTFF. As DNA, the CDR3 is TGTGCCAGCTCACTTAACCGCGAAATGACTTTCTTT.

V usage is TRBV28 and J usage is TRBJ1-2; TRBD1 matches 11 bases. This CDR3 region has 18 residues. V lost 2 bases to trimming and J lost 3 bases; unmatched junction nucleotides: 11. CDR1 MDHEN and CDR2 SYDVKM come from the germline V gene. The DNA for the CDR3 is TGTGCCAGCAGTTTAGGGGCGTTGGGACAGGGGGAGGACTATGGCTACACCTTC. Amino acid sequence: CASSLGALGQGEDYGYTF.

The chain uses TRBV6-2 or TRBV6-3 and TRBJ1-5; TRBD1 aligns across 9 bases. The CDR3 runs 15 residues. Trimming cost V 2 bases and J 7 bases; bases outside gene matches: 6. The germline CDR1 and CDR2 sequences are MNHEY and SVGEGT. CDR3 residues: CASSYGTGRTQPQHF. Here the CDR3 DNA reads TGTGCCAGCAGTTACGGGACAGGGAGGACCCAGCCCCAGCATTTT.

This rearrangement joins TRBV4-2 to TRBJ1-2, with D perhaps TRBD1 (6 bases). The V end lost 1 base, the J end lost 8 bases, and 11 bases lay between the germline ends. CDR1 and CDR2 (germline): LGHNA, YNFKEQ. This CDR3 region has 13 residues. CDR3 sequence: CASSQAGGEGYTF. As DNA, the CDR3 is TGTGCCAGCAGCCAAGCTGGGGGCGAGGGCTACACCTTC.

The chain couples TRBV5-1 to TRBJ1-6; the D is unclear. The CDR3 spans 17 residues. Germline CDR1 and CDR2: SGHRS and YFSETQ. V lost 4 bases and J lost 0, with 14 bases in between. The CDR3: CASSGKTVSSYNSPLHF. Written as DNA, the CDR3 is TGCGCCAGCAGCGGAAAAACAGTGAGCTCCTATAATTCACCCCTCCACTTT.

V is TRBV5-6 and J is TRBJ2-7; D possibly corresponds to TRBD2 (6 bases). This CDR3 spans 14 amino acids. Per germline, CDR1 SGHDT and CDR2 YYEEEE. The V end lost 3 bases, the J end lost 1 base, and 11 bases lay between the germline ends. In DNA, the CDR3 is TGTGCCAGCAGCTGGGGGGACCGATCCTACGAGCAGTACTTC. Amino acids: CASSWGDRSYEQYF.

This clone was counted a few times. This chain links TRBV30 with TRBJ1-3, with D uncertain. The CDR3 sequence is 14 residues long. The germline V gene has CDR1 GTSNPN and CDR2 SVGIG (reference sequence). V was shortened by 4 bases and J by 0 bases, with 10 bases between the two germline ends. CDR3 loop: CAWIETNSGNTIYF. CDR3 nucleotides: TGTGCCTGGATTGAGACAAACTCTGGAAACACCATATATTTT.